A selection of T cell receptor beta chains follows, all from one sample in a study of cytomegalovirus exposure and HLA in healthy donors. The protocol was immunoSEQ multiplex PCR, while the TCRdb copy is restricted to in-frame clones and leaves out a portion. Here the sample table reports tens of thousands of clones. What was sequenced was PBMCs. All receptors come from a man aged 40-50 years in good health and CMV-seronegative. The CDR3 runs from the conserved cysteine through the conserved F or W. A D gene is named only where the DNA matches it firmly.

d_call	v_call	j_call	cdr3_aa	cdr3_nt
-	TRBV9	TRBJ1-1	CASSAHIGENTEAFF	TGTGCCAGCAGCGCCCATATCGGGGAGAACACTGAAGCTTTCTTT
-	TRBV10-2	TRBJ1-1	CASYLEADTEAFF	TGCGCCAGCTACCTCGAAGCGGACACTGAAGCTTTCTTT
-	TRBV21-1	TRBJ1-2	CASSNGYRVYGYTF	TGTGCCAGCAGCAATGGTTACAGGGTCTATGGCTACACCTTC
-	TRBV4-1	TRBJ1-6	CASSQERNSPLHF	TGCGCCAGCAGCCAAGAGAGAAATTCACCCCTCCACTTT
TRBD1	TRBV15	TRBJ1-1	CATSRDETGKVTEAFF	TGTGCCACCAGCAGGGACGAGACAGGGAAGGTCACTGAAGCTTTCTTT
-	TRBV6-1	TRBJ1-2	CASTTIGLNYGYTF	TGTGCCAGCACCACGATTGGACTTAACTATGGCTACACCTTC
TRBD1	TRBV27	TRBJ1-1	CASTEGQEIKPNTEAFF	TGTGCCAGCACCGAGGGACAGGAGATTAAACCGAACACTGAAGCTTTCTTT
TRBD1	TRBV9	TRBJ1-2	CASSVAQGAEGYGYTF	TGTGCCAGCAGCGTAGCACAGGGGGCTGAGGGGTATGGCTACACCTTC
-	TRBV6-5	TRBJ2-3	CASSPSGWSDTQYF	TGTGCCAGCAGCCCGAGCGGGTGGTCAGATACGCAGTATTTT
-	TRBV5-1	TRBJ2-7	CASSLDAGREQYF	TGCGCCAGCAGCCTTGACGCGGGTCGGGAGCAGTACTTC
-	TRBV15	TRBJ2-5	CATSSEETQYF	TGTGCCACCAGCAGCGAAGAGACCCAGTACTTC
TRBD1	TRBV13	TRBJ2-7	CASSHGTGGHEQYF	TGTGCCAGCAGCCACGGGACAGGGGGCCACGAGCAGTACTTC
TRBD2	TRBV2	TRBJ2-5	CASSSPPGLAVEETQYF	TGTGCCAGCAGTTCCCCTCCCGGACTAGCGGTGGAAGAGACCCAGTACTTC
TRBD1	TRBV2	TRBJ1-6	CASRGTGGNSPLHF	TGTGCCAGCAGGGGGACAGGGGGAAATTCACCCCTCCACTTT
-	TRBV10-1	TRBJ2-4	CASSGQGAKNIQYF	TGCGCCAGCAGTGGGCAGGGGGCCAAAAACATTCAGTACTTC
-	TRBV9	TRBJ2-2	CASSVSSSGTGLTGELFF	TGTGCCAGCAGCGTTTCTTCTTCGGGTACAGGGCTTACCGGGGAGCTGTTTTTT
TRBD1	TRBV19	TRBJ1-1	CASSIRGPGQGDTEAFF	TGTGCCAGTAGTATCCGGGGGCCGGGACAGGGGGACACTGAAGCTTTCTTT
TRBD1	TRBV6-6	TRBJ1-5	CVIGTGANQPQHF	TGTGTCATTGGGACAGGGGCCAATCAGCCCCAGCATTTT
TRBD1	TRBV19	TRBJ2-7	CASSISPTGTAYEQYF	TGTGCCAGTAGTATTTCTCCGACCGGGACAGCCTACGAGCAGTACTTC
-	TRBV5-1	TRBJ2-5	CASSLSRGATQETQYF	TGCGCCAGCAGCTTGAGCAGGGGGGCCACTCAAGAGACCCAGTACTTC
TRBD1	TRBV5-4	TRBJ1-1	CASSLGTGHPLNTEAFF	TGTGCCAGCAGCTTAGGGACAGGGCACCCATTGAACACTGAAGCTTTCTTT
-	TRBV18	TRBJ1-1	CASSPPSQRGTEAFF	TGTGCCAGCTCACCACCGTCGCAGCGGGGAACTGAAGCTTTCTTT
TRBD2	TRBV18	TRBJ2-4	CASFTSGGGNIQYF	TGTGCCAGCTTCACTAGCGGGGGCGGAAACATTCAGTACTTC
TRBD2	TRBV11-1	TRBJ2-1	CASSPRSSSGANNEQFF	TGTGCCAGCAGCCCTAGATCGTCTAGCGGGGCGAACAATGAGCAGTTCTTC
TRBD1	TRBV5-6	TRBJ1-3	CASSSRGQGARNTIYF	TGTGCCAGCAGCTCCCGAGGACAGGGGGCAAGAAACACCATATATTTT
-	TRBV6-1	TRBJ1-2	CASTRVEAGYTF	TGTGCCAGCACCCGTGTCGAGGCCGGCTACACCTTC
-	TRBV5-3	TRBJ2-7	CARSFADYEQYF	TGTGCCAGAAGCTTCGCAGACTACGAGCAGTACTTC
-	TRBV27	TRBJ2-7	CASKLQGKSYEQYF	TGTGCCAGCAAACTCCAGGGGAAGAGCTACGAGCAGTACTTC
-	TRBV6-1	TRBJ2-5	CASQTGTQQETQYF	TGTGCCAGCCAAACAGGGACCCAGCAAGAGACCCAGTACTTC
-	TRBV6-5	TRBJ2-1	CASSYGSLAVYNEQFF	TGTGCCAGCAGTTATGGTTCTCTGGCCGTATACAATGAGCAGTTCTTC
-	TRBV2	TRBJ2-3	CASRTGGPLTDTQYF	TGTGCCAGCAGGACCGGGGGGCCCCTCACAGATACGCAGTATTTT
-	TRBV19	TRBJ1-5	CASSKEDGDGQPQHF	TGTGCCAGTAGTAAAGAGGACGGGGATGGGCAGCCCCAGCATTTT
-	TRBV6-1	TRBJ2-1	CASSESQGGHNEQFF	TGTGCCAGCAGTGAATCGCAGGGTGGTCACAATGAGCAGTTCTTC
-	TRBV11-2	TRBJ2-7	CASSLDPRGEQYF	TGTGCCAGCAGCTTAGACCCTCGGGGCGAGCAGTACTTC
TRBD1	TRBV4-1	TRBJ1-6	CASSQESATGQLNSPLHF	TGCGCCAGCAGCCAAGAAAGCGCTACGGGACAGCTTAATTCACCCCTCCACTTT
-	TRBV7-2	TRBJ2-1	CASSPASSYNEQFF	TGTGCCAGCAGCCCGGCTAGCTCCTACAATGAGCAGTTCTTC
-	TRBV18	TRBJ2-2	CASSGANTGELFF	TGTGCCAGCTCAGGAGCGAACACCGGGGAGCTGTTTTTT
TRBD1	TRBV6-6	TRBJ1-2	CASSYGTTGKSYGYTF	TGTGCCAGCAGTTATGGGACGACAGGGAAAAGCTATGGCTACACCTTC
-	TRBV28	TRBJ2-2	CASSLLANTGELFF	TGTGCCAGCAGTCTACTAGCGAACACCGGGGAGCTGTTTTTT
-	TRBV30	TRBJ2-5	CAWSVRRETQYF	TGTGCCTGGAGTGTACGTCGGGAGACCCAGTACTTC
-	TRBV6-6	TRBJ2-7	CASSEAAIYEQYF	TGTGCCAGCAGTGAGGCAGCCATCTACGAGCAGTACTTC
-	TRBV6-1	TRBJ2-7	CASSVTGHSSYEQYF	TGTGCCAGCAGTGTCACAGGACACAGCTCCTACGAGCAGTACTTC
-	TRBV29-1	TRBJ1-2	CSVGLGSNYGYTF	TGCAGCGTTGGTCTGGGGAGCAACTATGGCTACACCTTC
TRBD1	TRBV11-2	TRBJ2-5	CASSHGTGDYQETQYF	TGTGCCAGCAGCCACGGGACAGGGGACTACCAAGAGACCCAGTACTTC
-	TRBV28	TRBJ2-7	CASSLDSYEQYF	TGTGCCAGCAGCCTGGACAGCTACGAGCAGTACTTC
TRBD2	TRBV18	TRBJ2-1	CASSRLAGGDEQFF	TGTGCCAGCTCAAGGCTAGCGGGGGGCGATGAGCAGTTCTTC
TRBD1	TRBV30	TRBJ1-6	CAWMATGDSPLHF	TGTGCCTGGATGGCGACAGGGGATTCACCCCTCCACTTT
-	TRBV9	TRBJ1-3	CASSEGGNTIYF	TGTGCCAGCAGCGAGGGGGGAAACACCATATATTTT
-	TRBV11-2	TRBJ1-5	CASSAGYGSQHF	TGTGCCAGCAGCGCCGGATACGGGTCCCAGCATTTT
-	TRBV25-1	TRBJ2-7	CASSKGTRPFYEQYF	TGTGCCAGCAGTAAAGGGACTCGGCCATTCTACGAGCAGTACTTC
TRBD1	TRBV29-1	TRBJ1-3	CSVLTGDGNTIYF	TGCAGCGTTCTGACAGGGGACGGAAACACCATATATTTT
-	TRBV9	TRBJ2-1	CASSYRNEQFF	TGTGCCAGCAGCTACAGGAATGAGCAGTTCTTC
-	TRBV11-2	TRBJ1-1	CASSLVQGLNTEAFF	TGTGCCAGCAGCTTAGTGCAGGGGTTGAACACTGAAGCTTTCTTT
-	TRBV28	TRBJ1-2	CASSQTVSRGYTF	TGTGCCAGCAGCCAAACAGTCTCCCGCGGCTACACCTTC